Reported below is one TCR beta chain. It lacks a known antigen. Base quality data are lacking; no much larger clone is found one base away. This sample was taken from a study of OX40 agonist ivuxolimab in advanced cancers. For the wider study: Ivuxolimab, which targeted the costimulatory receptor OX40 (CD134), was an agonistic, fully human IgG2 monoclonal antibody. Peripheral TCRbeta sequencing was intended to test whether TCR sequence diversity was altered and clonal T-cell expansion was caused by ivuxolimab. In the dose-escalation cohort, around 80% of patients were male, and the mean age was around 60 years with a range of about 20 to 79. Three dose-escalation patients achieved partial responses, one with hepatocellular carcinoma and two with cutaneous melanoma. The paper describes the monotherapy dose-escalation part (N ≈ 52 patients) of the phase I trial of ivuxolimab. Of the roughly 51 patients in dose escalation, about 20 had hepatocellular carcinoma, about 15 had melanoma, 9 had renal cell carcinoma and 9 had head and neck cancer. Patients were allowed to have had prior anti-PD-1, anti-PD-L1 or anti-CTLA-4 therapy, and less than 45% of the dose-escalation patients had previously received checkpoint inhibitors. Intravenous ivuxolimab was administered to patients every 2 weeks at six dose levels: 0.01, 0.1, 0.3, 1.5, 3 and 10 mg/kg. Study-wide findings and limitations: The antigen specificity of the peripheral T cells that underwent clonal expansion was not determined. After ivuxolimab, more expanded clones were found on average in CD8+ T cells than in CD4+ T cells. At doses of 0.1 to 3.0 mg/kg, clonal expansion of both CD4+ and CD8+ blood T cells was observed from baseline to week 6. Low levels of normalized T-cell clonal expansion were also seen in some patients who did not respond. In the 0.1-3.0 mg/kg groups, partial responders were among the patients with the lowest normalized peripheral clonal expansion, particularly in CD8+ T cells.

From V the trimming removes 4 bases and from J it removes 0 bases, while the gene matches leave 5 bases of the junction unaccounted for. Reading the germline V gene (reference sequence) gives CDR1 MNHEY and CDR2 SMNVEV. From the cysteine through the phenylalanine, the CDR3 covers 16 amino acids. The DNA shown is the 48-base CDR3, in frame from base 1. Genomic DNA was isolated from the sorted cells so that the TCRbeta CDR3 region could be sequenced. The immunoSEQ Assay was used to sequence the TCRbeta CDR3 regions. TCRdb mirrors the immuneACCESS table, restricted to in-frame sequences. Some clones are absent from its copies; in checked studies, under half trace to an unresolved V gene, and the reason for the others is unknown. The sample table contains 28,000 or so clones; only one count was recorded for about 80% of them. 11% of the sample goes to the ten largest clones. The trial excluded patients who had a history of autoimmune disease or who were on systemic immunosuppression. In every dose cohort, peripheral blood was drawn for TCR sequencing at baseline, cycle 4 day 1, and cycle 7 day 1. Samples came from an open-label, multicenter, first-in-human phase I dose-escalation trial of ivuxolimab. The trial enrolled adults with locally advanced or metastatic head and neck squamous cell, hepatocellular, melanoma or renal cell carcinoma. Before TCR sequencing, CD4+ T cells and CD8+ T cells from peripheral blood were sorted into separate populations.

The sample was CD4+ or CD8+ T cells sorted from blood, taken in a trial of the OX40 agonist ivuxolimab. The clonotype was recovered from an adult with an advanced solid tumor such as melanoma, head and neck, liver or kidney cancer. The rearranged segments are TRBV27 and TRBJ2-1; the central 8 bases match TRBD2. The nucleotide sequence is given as TGTGCCAGCAGTTATACCGGGACTAGCTCCTACAATGAGCAGTTCTTC. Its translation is CASSYTGTSSYNEQFF.